The 8 T cell receptor beta chains below all came from one sample that was sequenced in a study of blood T cells in healthy people across ages. For the second PCR, which ran for about 7 to 11 cycles, a sample-barcoded 5' primer and a J-beta primer mix were used. TCRdb called the 5' RACE reads again in MiXCR, with one record for every CDR3 protein. Seen here are about 1.8 million distinct CDR3 sequences, just under 50% observed once, and the top ten hold 2.1%. Sequenced: blood. The receptors shown here come from a woman in her thirties or forties in good health.

Regarding this clonotype: A much bigger clone sits one base away, suggesting this may be a read error. The chain links TRBV20-1 to TRBJ1-2; D possibly corresponds to TRBD1 (5 bases). CDR3 length: 13 amino acids. Germline-derived CDR1 and CDR2 are DFQATT and SNEGSKA (reference sequence). The CDR3 is CSARQGSNYGYAF. The CDR3 bases are TGCAGTGCTAGACAGGGTTCCAACTATGGCTACGCCTTC.

The chain carries TRBV20-1 and TRBJ2-3; D not resolved. Trimming stripped 3 bases from V and 5 bases from J, with 9 bases between. This CDR3 has 12 amino acids. From germline, CDR1 is DFQATT and CDR2 SNEGSKA (reference sequence). The CDR3 is CSASRSQDTQYF. The CDR3, as DNA: TGCAGTGCTAGTCGGTCCCAAGATACGCAGTATTTT.

This clonotype was observed a handful of times. The CDR3 region is CASSPYGGRGYTF. Written as DNA, the CDR3 is TGTGCCAGCAGCCCTTACGGTGGAAGGGGCTACACCTTC. J is TRBJ1-2 and V is TRBV6-2 or TRBV6-3, with D hard to call. Germline CDR1 MNHEY, CDR2 SVGEGT. The V gene lost 6 bases and the J gene lost 8 bases, with 16 bases spanning the gap. The CDR3 consists of 13 residues.

V and J are TRBV6-2 or TRBV6-3 and TRBJ2-1, with TRBD2 identical over 16 bases. Losses at the gene ends were 5 bases for V and 9 bases for J; bases not matched to a gene: 7. CDR1 MNHEY and CDR2 SVGEGT come from the germline V gene. The CDR3 is 16 residues long. The CDR3, as DNA: TGTGCCAGCAGTGGGACTAGCGGGGGGGCCCAATTTGAGCAGTTCTTC. Its translation: CASSGTSGGAQFEQFF.

The chain uses TRBV7-2 and TRBJ2-1, with D possibly TRBD1 on 6 matching bases. Germline assignment: CDR1 SGHTA and CDR2 FQGNSA. This CDR3 contains 14 residues. Between the trimmed V and J ends, which lost 6 bases and 4 bases, there was a span of 13 bases. The CDR3 region is CASRDRQVYNEQFF. In DNA, the CDR3 is TGTGCCAGCAGGGACCGACAGGTGTACAATGAGCAGTTCTTC. The variable domain in full, with the rest retrieved from reference TRBV7-2 and TRBJ2-1, is GAGVSQSPSNKVTEKGKDVELRCDPISGHTALYWYRQSLGQGLEFLIYFQGNSAPDKSGLPSDRFSAERTGGSVSTLTIQRTQQEDSAVYLCASRDRQVYNEQFFGPGTRLTVL.

The chain joins TRBV4-3 to TRBJ2-3, with D unresolved. The CDR3 has 14 residues. CDR1 and CDR2 (germline): LGHNA, YSLEER. V was shortened by 1 base and J by 5 bases, with 10 bases between the two germline ends. For the CDR3, the DNA is TGCGCCAGCAGCCAAGGTTCGTTTCAAGATACGCAGTATTTT. This gives the protein CASSQGSFQDTQYF.

This chain joins TRBV29-1 and TRBJ2-7, with a tentative D call TRBD1 (6 bases). V was trimmed by 0 bases and J by 6 bases, leaving 18 bases between them. Germline V gene data show CDR1 as SQVTM and CDR2 as ANQGSEA. This CDR3 region has 15 residues. The CDR3 DNA reads TGCAGCGTTGAAGAGCCAGGGGTTTTGAGCTGCGAGCAGTACTTC. This translates into CSVEEPGVLSCEQYF.

The chain has TRBV6-2 or TRBV6-3 and TRBJ1-2; the D gene is possibly TRBD1 (5 bases). Germline CDR1 reads MNHEY; CDR2 reads SVGEGT. This CDR3 spans 15 amino acids. V was clipped by 2 bases and J by 5 bases, with 15 bases between them. CDR3 residues: CASSYLGAASYGYTF. CDR3 DNA sequence: TGTGCCAGCAGTTACCTTGGGGCGGCGTCGTATGGCTACACCTTC.